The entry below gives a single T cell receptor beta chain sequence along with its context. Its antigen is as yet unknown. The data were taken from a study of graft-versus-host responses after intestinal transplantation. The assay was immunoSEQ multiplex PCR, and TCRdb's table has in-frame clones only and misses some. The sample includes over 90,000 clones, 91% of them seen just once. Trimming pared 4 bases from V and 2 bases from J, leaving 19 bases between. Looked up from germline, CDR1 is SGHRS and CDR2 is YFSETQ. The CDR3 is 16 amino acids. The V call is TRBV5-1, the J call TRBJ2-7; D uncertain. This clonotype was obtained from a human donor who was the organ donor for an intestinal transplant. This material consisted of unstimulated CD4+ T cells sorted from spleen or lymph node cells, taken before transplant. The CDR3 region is CASSLKSSTLTYEQYF. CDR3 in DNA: TGCGCCAGCAGCCTGAAATCTTCGACACTTACCTACGAGCAGTACTTC.